This T cell receptor beta chain was found in a study of T cell responses to AZD1222 COVID-19 vaccine. Profiled with immunoSEQ multiplex PCR; TCRdb holds only in-frame clones, not every one. The sample has 85,000 to 130,000 clones; just under 90% are singletons. Study-level points and caveats: Nearly half of spike-specific TCRs reportedly target variant regions that are unmutated in the B.1.351 and B.1.1.7 variants. At study baseline, merely over 5 AZD1222 recipients were seropositive. Donors were mostly white British, more females; clonal diversity possibly underestimated.

Regarding this clone: Antigen specificity is unknown.

CDR1 and CDR2 from the germline V gene are LGHDT and YNNKEL (reference sequence). This CDR3 has 17 residues. The V gene end was trimmed by 0 bases and the J gene end by 5 bases; junction bases not matched to a gene: 5. The sample consisted of peripheral blood, taken on day 0 of AZD1222 vaccination. This chain uses TRBV3-1 (or the pseudogene TRBV3-2) with TRBJ2-1, with TRBD2 matching over 12 bases. The sequence derives from an adult in good health. Written as DNA, the CDR3 is TGTGCCAGCAGCCAAGATGAGGGACTAGCGGGCCACAATGAGCAGTTCTTC. Protein sequence: CASSQDEGLAGHNEQFF.